This entry describes one T cell receptor beta chain. CDR1 is MNHEY, CDR2 SVGAGI, per germline. Trimming took off 7 bases at V and 6 bases at J, with 13 bases between the two ends. The CDR3 has 13 residues. Authors' processing steps: Amplification of reference gene primers provided the estimated nucleated cell counts. The table came from immunoSEQ multiplex PCR; TCRdb's copy has only in-frame clones and leaves some out. V and J calls and clone size come straight from that table; D and trimming were deduced from the DNA. The table shows under 60,000 clones, with roughly nine tenths occurring only once. This specimen belongs to a study of blood T cell repertoires in COVID-19. Study information: Samples representing acute and convalescent COVID-19 were sourced from the United States, Italy and Spain. From T cells, B-cell-depleted T cells, or PBMCs came the material, which was cDNA or gDNA.

The sequencing sample was made of peripheral blood. This clonotype originated in a human donor in a cohort sampled during active COVID-19. The gene calls are TRBV6-5 and TRBJ1-5, with D hard to call. CDR3 nucleotides: TGTGCCAGCACATCAGAAAGAGGTCAGCCCCAGCATTTT. Translation gives CASTSERGQPQHF.